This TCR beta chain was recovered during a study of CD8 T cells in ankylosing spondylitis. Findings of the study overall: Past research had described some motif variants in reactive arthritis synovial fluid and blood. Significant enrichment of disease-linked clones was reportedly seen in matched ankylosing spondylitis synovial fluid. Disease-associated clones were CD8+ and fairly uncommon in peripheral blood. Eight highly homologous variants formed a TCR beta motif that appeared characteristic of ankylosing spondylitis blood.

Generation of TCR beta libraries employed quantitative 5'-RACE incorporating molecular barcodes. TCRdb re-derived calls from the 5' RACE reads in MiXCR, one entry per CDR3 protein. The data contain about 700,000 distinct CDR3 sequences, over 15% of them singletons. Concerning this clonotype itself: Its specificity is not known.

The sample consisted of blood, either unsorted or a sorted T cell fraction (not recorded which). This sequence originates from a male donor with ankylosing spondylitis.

CDR3 amino acids: CSVEDSRNEQYF. The CDR3 DNA sequence: TGCAGCGTTGAAGACTCGAGGAACGAGCAGTACTTC. The genes are TRBV29-1 and TRBJ2-7; D remains unclear. The CDR3 runs to 12 residues. V dropped 0 bases and J dropped 5 bases, with 8 bases sitting between them. Germline CDR1 and CDR2: SQVTM and ANQGSEA.